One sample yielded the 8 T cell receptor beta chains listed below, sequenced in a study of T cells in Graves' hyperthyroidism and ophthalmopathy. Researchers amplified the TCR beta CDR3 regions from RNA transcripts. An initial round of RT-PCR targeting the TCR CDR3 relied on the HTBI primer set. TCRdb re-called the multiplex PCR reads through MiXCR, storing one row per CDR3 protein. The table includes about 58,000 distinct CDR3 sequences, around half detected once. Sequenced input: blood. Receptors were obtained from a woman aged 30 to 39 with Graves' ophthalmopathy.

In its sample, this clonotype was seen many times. CDR3: CASSLGDRYNEQFF. CDR3 nucleotide sequence: TGCGCCAGCAGCTTGGGAGACAGGTACAATGAGCAGTTCTTC. The chain recombines TRBV5-1 with TRBJ2-1, with a tentative D call TRBD1 (6 bases). Germline V gives CDR1 SGHRS, CDR2 YFSETQ. This CDR3 has 14 residues. The germline V and J ends were trimmed by 0 bases and 4 bases, with 8 bases remaining between them. Full variable domain (outside the CDR3, taken from reference TRBV5-1 and TRBJ2-1): KAGVTQTPRYLIKTRGQQVTLSCSPISGHRSVSWYQQTPGQGLQFLFEYFSETQRNKGNFPGRFSGRQFSNSRSEMNVSTLELGDSALYLCASSLGDRYNEQFFGPGTRLTVL.

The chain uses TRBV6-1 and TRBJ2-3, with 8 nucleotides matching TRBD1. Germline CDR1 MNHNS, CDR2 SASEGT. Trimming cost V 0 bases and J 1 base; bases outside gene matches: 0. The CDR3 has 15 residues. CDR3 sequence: CASSEATGGTDTQYF. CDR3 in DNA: TGTGCCAGCAGTGAAGCGACAGGGGGCACAGATACGCAGTATTTT.

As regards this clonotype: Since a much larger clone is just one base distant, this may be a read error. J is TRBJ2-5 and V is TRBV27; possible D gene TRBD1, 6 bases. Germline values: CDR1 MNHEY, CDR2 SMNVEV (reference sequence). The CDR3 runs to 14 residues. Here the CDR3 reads CASSFQGQRETLYF. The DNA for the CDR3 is TGTGCCAGCAGTTTTCAGGGGCAGAGGGAGACCCTGTACTTC.

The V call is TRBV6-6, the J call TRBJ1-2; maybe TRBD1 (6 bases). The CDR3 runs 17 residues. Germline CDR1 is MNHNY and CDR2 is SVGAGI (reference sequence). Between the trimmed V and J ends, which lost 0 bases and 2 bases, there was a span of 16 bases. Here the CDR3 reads CASSYSDRVESNYGYTF. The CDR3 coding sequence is TGTGCCAGCAGTTACTCGGACAGAGTCGAATCAAACTATGGCTACACCTTC.

CDR3 DNA: TGTGCCAGCAGATCTTTGGCAGCGGGAACGGAAGCTTTCTTT. Its protein product is CASRSLAAGTEAFF. This chain connects TRBV6-1 to TRBJ1-1; D is undetermined. V was cut by 6 bases and J by 8 bases, with 19 bases left in between. The CDR3 has 14 residues. Germline lookup yields CDR1 MNHNS and CDR2 SASEGT.

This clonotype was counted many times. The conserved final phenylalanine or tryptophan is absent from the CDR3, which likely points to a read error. The CDR3 loop is CSVESLAGGRETQYL. The CDR3 DNA is TGCAGCGTTGAATCTCTTGCAGGGGGTAGGGAGACCCAGTACCTC. The V call is TRBV29-1, the J call TRBJ2-5, with TRBD1 identical over 7 bases. The CDR3 sequence is 15 residues long. In germline, CDR1 is SQVTM, CDR2 ANQGSEA. With 2 bases clipped from V and 5 bases from J, the junction kept 11 bases outside the gene matches.

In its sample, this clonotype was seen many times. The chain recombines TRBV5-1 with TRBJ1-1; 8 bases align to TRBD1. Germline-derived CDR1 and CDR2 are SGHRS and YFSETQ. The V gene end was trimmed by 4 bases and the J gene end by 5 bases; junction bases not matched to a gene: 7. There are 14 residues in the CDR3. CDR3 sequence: CASSQLNRGTEAFF. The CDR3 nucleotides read TGCGCCAGCAGCCAATTAAACAGGGGGACTGAAGCTTTCTTT.

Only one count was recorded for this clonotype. CDR3 sequence reads: CASSPIPVRYF. The CDR3 DNA reads as TGTGCCAGCAGCCCCATACCTGTGCGGTACTTC. The chain recombines TRBV7-4 with TRBJ2-7; unclear D gene. Per the germline V gene, CDR1 is SGHVT and CDR2 is SQSDAQ. The CDR3 is 11 amino acids. V was shortened by 5 bases and J by 12 bases, with 14 bases between the two germline ends.